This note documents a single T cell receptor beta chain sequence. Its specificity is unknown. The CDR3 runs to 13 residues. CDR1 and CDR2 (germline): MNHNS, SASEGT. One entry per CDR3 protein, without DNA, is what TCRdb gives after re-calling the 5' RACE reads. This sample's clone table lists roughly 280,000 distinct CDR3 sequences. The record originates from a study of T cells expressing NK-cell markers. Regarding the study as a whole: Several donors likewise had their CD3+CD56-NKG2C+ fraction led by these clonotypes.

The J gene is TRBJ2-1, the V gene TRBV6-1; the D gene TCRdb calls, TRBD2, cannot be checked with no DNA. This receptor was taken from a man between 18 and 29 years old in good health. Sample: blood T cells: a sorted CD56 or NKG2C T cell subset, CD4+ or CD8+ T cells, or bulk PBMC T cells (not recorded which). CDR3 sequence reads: CASRGSVDNEQFF.